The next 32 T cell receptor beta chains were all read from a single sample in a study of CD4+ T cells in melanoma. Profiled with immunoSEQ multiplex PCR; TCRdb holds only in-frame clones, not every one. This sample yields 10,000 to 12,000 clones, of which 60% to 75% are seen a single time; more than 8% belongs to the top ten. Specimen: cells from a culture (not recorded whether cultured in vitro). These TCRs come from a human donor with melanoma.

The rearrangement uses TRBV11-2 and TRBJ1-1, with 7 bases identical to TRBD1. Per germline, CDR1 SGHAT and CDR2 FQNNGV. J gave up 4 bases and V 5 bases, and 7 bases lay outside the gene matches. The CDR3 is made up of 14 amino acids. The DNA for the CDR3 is TGTGCCAGCAGCCGAGACAGGGAAGTCACTGAAGCTTTCTTT. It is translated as CASSRDREVTEAFF.

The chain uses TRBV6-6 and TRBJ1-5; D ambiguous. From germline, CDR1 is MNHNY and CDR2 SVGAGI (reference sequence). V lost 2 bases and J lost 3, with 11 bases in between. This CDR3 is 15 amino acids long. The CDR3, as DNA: TGTGCCAGCAGTTACAGAGCCCAGCCCAATCAGCCCCAGCATTTT. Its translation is CASSYRAQPNQPQHF.

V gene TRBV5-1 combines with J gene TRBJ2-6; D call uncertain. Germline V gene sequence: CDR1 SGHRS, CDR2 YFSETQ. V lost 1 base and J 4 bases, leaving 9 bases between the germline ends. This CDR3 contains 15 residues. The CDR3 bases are TGCGCCAGCAGCTTGAGGGTTTCAGGGGCCAACGTCCTGACTTTC. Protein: CASSLRVSGANVLTF.

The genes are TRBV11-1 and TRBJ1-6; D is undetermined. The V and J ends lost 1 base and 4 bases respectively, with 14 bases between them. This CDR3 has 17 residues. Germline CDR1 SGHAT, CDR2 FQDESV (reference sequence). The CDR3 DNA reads TGTGCCAGCAGCTTAGAAGGCCACGGACGGTATAATTCACCCCTCCACTTT. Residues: CASSLEGHGRYNSPLHF.

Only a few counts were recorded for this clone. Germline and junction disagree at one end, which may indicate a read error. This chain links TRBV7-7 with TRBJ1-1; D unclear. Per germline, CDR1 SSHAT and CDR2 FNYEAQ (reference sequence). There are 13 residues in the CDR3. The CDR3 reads CASSKYLNTEAFF. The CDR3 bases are TGTGCTAGCAGCAAATACCTGAACACTGAAGCTTTCTTT.

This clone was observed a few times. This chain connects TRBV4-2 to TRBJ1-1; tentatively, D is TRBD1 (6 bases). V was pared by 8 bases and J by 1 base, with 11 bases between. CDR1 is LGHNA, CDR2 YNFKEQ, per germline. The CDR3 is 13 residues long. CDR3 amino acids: CASGRGQNTEAFF. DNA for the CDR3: TGTGCCAGCGGGAGGGGACAGAACACTGAAGCTTTCTTT.

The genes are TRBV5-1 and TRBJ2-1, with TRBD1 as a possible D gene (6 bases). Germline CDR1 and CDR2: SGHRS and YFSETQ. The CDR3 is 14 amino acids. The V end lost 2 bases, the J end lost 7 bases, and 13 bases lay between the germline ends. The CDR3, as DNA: TGCGCCAGCAGCTTCACAGGGTTGGGGAATGAGCAGTTCTTC. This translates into CASSFTGLGNEQFF.

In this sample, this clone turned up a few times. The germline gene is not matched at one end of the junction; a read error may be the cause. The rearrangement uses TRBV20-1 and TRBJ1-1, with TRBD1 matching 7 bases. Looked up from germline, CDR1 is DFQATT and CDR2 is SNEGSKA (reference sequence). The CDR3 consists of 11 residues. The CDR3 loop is CSAGQDQGVVF. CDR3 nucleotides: TGCAGTGCTGGGCAGGATCAGGGGGTAGTCTTT.

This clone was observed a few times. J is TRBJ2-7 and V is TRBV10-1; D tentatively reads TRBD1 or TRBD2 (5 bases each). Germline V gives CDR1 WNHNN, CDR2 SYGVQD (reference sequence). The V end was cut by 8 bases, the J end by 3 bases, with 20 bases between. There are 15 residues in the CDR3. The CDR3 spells CASLSGSPGLYEQYF. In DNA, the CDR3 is TGCGCCAGCCTTTCGGGGAGCCCGGGGCTCTACGAGCAGTACTTC.

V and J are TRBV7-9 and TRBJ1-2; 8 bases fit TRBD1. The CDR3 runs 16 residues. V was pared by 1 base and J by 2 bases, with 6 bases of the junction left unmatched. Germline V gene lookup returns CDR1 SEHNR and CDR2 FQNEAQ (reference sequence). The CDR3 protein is CASSLGGGQANYGYTF. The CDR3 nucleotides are TGTGCCAGCAGCTTAGGAGGGGGACAGGCGAACTATGGCTACACCTTC.

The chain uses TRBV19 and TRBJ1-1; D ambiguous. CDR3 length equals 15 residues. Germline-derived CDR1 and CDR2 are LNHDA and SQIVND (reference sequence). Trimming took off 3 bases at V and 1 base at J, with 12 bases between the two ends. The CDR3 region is CASSIYPTTNTEAFF. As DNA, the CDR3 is TGTGCCAGTAGTATCTATCCTACAACGAACACTGAAGCTTTCTTT.

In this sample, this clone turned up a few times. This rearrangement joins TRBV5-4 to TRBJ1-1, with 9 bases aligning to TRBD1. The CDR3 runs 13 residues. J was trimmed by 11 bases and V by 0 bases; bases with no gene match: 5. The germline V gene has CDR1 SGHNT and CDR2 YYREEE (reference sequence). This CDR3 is CASSLDRGREAFF. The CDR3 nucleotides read TGTGCCAGCAGCTTGGACAGGGGGCGCGAGGCTTTCTTT.

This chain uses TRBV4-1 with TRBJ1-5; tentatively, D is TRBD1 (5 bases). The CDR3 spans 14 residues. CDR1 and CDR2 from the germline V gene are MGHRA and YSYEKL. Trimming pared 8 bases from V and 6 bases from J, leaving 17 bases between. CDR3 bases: TGCGCCAGCGGGAGACCAGGGAGTGTTCAGCCCCAGCATTTT. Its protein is CASGRPGSVQPQHF.

As DNA, the CDR3 is TGTGCCAGCAGTGGGTCGGACAGTGGGTACGAGCAGTACTTC. It yields the protein CASSGSDSGYEQYF. This rearrangement joins TRBV2 to TRBJ2-7; maybe TRBD1 (6 bases). Trimming cost V 4 bases and J 4 bases, with 14 bases left between them. This CDR3 spans 14 amino acids. Germline V CDR1 and CDR2: SNHLY, FYNNEI.

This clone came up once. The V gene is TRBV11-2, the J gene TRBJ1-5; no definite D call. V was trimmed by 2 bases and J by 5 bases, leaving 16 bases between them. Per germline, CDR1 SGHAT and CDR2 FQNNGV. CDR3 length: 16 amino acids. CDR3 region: CASSLLKASRHQPQHF. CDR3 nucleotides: TGTGCCAGCAGCTTATTGAAGGCCAGCCGACATCAGCCCCAGCATTTT.

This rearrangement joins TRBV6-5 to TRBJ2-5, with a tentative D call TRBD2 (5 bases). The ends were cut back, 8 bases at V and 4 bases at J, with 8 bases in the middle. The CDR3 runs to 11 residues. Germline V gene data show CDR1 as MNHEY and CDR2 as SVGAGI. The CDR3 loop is CASGGRETQYF. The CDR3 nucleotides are TGTGCCAGCGGTGGGAGAGAGACCCAGTACTTC.

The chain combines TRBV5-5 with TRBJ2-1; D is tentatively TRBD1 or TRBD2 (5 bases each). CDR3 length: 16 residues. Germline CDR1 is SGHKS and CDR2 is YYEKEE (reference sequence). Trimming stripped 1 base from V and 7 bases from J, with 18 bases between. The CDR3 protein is CASSLPGWQGKNEQFF. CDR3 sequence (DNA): TGTGCCAGCAGCTTGCCGGGGTGGCAGGGTAAGAATGAGCAGTTCTTC.

Here the CDR3 DNA reads TGTGCCAGCAGCGCCTCGGGCAGGCCGGTGAACACTGAAGCTTTCTTT. Translated, it gives CASSASGRPVNTEAFF. V usage is TRBV7-8 and J usage is TRBJ1-1; D uncertain. The CDR3 sequence is 16 residues long. Germline V CDR1 and CDR2: SGHVS, FQNEAQ. The V gene lost 5 bases and the J gene lost 0 bases, with 16 bases spanning the gap.

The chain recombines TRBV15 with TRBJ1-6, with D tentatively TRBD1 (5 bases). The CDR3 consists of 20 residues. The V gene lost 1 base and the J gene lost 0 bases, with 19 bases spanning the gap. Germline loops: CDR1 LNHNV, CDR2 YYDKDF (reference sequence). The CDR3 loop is CATSRGIQQDSSSYNSPLHF. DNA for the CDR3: TGTGCCACCAGCAGAGGTATACAACAGGACTCGAGCTCCTATAATTCACCCCTCCACTTT.

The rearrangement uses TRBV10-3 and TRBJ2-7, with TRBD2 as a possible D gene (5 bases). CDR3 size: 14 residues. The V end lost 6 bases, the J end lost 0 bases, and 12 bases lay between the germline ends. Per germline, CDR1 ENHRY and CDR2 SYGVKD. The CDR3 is CAIRGVGSSYEQYF. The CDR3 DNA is TGTGCCATCAGGGGAGTTGGGAGCTCCTACGAGCAGTACTTC.

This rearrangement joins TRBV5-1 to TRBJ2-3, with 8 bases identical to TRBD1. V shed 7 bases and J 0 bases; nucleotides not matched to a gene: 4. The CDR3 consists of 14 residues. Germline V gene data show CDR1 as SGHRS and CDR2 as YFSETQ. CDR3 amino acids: CASGRQGSTDTQYF. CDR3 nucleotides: TGCGCCAGCGGCCGACAGGGGAGCACAGATACGCAGTATTTT.

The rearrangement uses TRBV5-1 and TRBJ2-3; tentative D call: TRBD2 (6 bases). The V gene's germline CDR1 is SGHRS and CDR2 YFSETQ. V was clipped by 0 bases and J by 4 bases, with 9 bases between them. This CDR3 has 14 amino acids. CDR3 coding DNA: TGCGCCAGCAGCTTGGCCGGGAGCGCAGATACGCAGTATTTT. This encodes CASSLAGSADTQYF.

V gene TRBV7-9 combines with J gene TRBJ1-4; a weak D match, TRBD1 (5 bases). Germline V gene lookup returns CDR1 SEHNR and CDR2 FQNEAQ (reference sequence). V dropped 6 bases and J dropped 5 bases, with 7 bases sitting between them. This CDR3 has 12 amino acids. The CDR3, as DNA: TGTGCCAGCAGTCGGGACAATGAAAAACTGTTTTTT. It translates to CASSRDNEKLFF.

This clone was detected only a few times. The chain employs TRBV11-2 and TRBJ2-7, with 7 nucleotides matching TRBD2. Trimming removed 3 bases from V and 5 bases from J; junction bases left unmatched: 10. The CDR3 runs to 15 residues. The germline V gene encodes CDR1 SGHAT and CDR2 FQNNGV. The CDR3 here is CASSLGHGRGDEQYF. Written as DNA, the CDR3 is TGTGCCAGCAGCTTGGGCCACGGACGGGGGGACGAGCAGTACTTC.

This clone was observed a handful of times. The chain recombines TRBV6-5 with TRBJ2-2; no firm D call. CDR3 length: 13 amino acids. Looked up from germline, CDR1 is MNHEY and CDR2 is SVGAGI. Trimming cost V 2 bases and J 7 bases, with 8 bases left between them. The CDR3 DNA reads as TGTGCCAGCAGTTACGACGGAAACGGGGAGCTGTTTTTT. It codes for CASSYDGNGELFF.

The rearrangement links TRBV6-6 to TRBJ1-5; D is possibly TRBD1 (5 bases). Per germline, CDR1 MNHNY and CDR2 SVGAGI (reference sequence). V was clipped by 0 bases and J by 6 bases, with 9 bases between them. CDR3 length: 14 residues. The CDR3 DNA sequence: TGTGCCAGCAGTTACTCGCTGGGGCGTCAGCCCCAGCATTTT. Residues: CASSYSLGRQPQHF.

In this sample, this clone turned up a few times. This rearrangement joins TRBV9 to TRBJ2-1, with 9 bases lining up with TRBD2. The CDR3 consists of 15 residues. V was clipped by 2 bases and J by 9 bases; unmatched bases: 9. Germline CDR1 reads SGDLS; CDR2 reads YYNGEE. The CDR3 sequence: CASSVIAGGRGEQFF. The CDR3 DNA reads TGTGCCAGCAGCGTTATTGCGGGGGGGCGCGGTGAGCAGTTCTTC.

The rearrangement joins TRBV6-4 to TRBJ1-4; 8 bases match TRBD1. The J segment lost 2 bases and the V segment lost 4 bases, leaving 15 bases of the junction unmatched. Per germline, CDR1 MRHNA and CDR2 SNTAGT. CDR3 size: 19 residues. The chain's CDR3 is CASSVRGQVRRLTNEKLFF. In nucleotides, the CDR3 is TGTGCCAGCAGTGTAAGGGGACAGGTCCGCCGGCTGACTAATGAAAAACTGTTTTTT.

The CDR3 DNA is TGCGCCAGCAGCCCCCCGGGGGGCAACACCGGGGAGCTGTTTTTT. This sequence encodes CASSPPGGNTGELFF. The gene calls are TRBV4-1 and TRBJ2-2, with D possibly being TRBD2 (7 bases). Germline assignment: CDR1 MGHRA and CDR2 YSYEKL. Trimming cost V 4 bases and J 2 bases, with 11 bases left between them. The CDR3 covers 15 residues.

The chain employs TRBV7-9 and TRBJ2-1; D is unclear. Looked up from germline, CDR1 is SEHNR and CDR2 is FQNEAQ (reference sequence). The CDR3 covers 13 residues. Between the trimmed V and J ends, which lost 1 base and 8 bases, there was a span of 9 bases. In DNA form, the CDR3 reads TGTGCCAGCAGCTTAGGTAGGGAATATGAGCAGTTCTTC. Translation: CASSLGREYEQFF.

CDR3 nucleotides: TGTGCCAGCAGTGTCCGGACAGCTGACACCGGGGAGCTGTTTTTT. Residues: CASSVRTADTGELFF. The chain joins TRBV6-5 to TRBJ2-2; D may be TRBD1 (6 bases). There are 15 residues in the CDR3. Trimming cost V 5 bases and J 3 bases, with 13 bases left between them. Per the germline V gene, CDR1 is MNHEY and CDR2 is SVGAGI.

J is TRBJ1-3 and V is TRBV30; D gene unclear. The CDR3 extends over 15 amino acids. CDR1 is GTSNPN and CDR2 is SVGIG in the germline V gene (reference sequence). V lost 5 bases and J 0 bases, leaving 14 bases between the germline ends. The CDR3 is CAWDTGLSSGNTIYF. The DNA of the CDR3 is TGTGCCTGGGACACCGGGCTGAGCTCTGGAAACACCATATATTTT.